Shown below are 17 T cell receptor beta chains from a single sample sequenced in a study of T-cell memory formation after mild COVID-19. TCRdb independently ran MiXCR on the 5' RACE reads; one entry per CDR3 protein. The sample comprises hundreds of thousands of distinct CDR3 sequences, over 15% of which are singletons, and around 12% rests with the top ten. The sequencing input was PBMCs or a T cell subset sorted from them (not recorded which). The receptors derive from an adult woman who had mild COVID-19 (a few samples of this study predate the infection). Cell type and time point are not known.

The V gene is TRBV9, the J gene TRBJ2-3; D unclear. The V end lost 4 bases, the J end lost 3 bases, and 18 bases lay between the germline ends. Looked up from germline, CDR1 is SGDLS and CDR2 is YYNGEE. CDR3 length: 16 residues. The CDR3 DNA sequence: TGTGCCAGCAGCAGGAGTCTAGGGTTGGGGACAGATACGCAGTATTTT. It yields the protein CASSRSLGLGTDTQYF.

This clonotype was seen only a few times. The chain combines TRBV7-3 with TRBJ2-3, with unresolved D. Trimming removed 4 bases at V and 5 bases at J, with 10 bases between. Germline V gene data show CDR1 as SGHTA and CDR2 as FQGTGA. The CDR3 extends over 13 amino acids. The CDR3: CASSSYLGDTQYF. As DNA, the CDR3 is TGTGCCAGCAGCTCTTACTTGGGAGATACGCAGTATTTT.

This chain joins TRBV11-2 and TRBJ2-7; no firm D call. Germline V gene sequence: CDR1 SGHAT, CDR2 FQNNGV. Trimming left V 4 bases short and J 2 bases short, with 9 bases between. The CDR3 has 13 amino acids. The CDR3: CASSSLSAYEQYF. The CDR3 DNA reads TGTGCCAGCAGCTCGCTTTCTGCCTACGAGCAGTACTTC.

This clonotype was observed a handful of times. CDR3 sequence: CASSTQTVSTEAFF. CDR3 in DNA: TGTGCCAGCAGCACCCAGACAGTTTCCACTGAAGCTTTCTTT. The genes are TRBV7-2 and TRBJ1-1; D might be TRBD1 (5 bases). V shed 5 bases and J shed 4 bases, with 14 bases lying between them. The CDR3 has 14 amino acids. Germline V gene data show CDR1 as SGHTA and CDR2 as FQGNSA.

There are a few counts of this clonotype. The V gene is TRBV3-1, the J gene TRBJ2-1; 13 bases agree with TRBD2. Germline loops: CDR1 LGHDT, CDR2 YNNKEL (reference sequence). The CDR3 contains 17 residues. V shed 4 bases, J shed 12 bases, and the junction held 15 bases outside the gene matches. CDR3 DNA sequence: TGTGCCAGCAGCCCGCTTACTAGCGGGGGGGCCGCATCTCGGCAGTTCTTC. Protein: CASSPLTSGGAASRQFF.

This chain links TRBV9 with TRBJ2-3; D ambiguous. The CDR3 totals 14 residues. V dropped 2 bases and J dropped 2 bases, with 9 bases sitting between them. Germline CDR1 is SGDLS and CDR2 is YYNGEE. The CDR3 DNA reads as TGTGCCAGCAGCGTTAAAGGTCTCACAGATACGCAGTATTTT. It encodes CASSVKGLTDTQYF.

This clonotype was seen more than once but under ten times. The rearrangement joins TRBV5-1 to TRBJ2-7, with a possible D match to TRBD1 (6 bases). CDR1 SGHRS and CDR2 YFSETQ come from the germline V gene. CDR3 length: 15 amino acids. Deletions cut 1 base from V and 0 bases from J, with 11 bases between. The CDR3 DNA reads as TGCGCCAGCAGCTTGATGAACAGGGTCTCCTACGAGCAGTACTTC. Protein product: CASSLMNRVSYEQYF.

This clonotype turned up a few times. This sequence joins TRBV2 and TRBJ2-7; the D gene is possibly TRBD1 (5 bases). Germline V CDR1 and CDR2: SNHLY, FYNNEI. Between the trimmed V and J ends, which lost 4 bases and 0 bases, there was a span of 10 bases. The CDR3 loop spans 14 amino acids. CDR3 sequence (DNA): TGTGCCAGCAGTGTAACAGGACACTCCTACGAGCAGTACTTC. Translating it yields CASSVTGHSYEQYF.

This clonotype turned up a few times. The chain couples TRBV6-2 or TRBV6-3 to TRBJ1-5; D gene unclear. This CDR3 is 14 amino acids long. Germline CDR1 and CDR2: MNHEY and SVGEGT. The germline V and J ends were trimmed by 2 bases and 0 bases, with 5 bases remaining between them. The CDR3 bases are TGTGCCAGCAGTTACCGTAATAGCAATCAGCCCCAGCATTTT. It is translated as CASSYRNSNQPQHF.

The chain uses TRBV30 and TRBJ1-1; D is perhaps TRBD1 (6 bases). Looked up from germline, CDR1 is GTSNPN and CDR2 is SVGIG (reference sequence). V lost 7 bases and J 4 bases, leaving 22 bases between the germline ends. The CDR3 runs to 15 residues. CDR3 nucleotide sequence: TGTGCCTCCTACCCCCACAGGGATGCGGGCACTGAAGCTTTCTTT. Its protein is CASYPHRDAGTEAFF.

Only a few counts were recorded for this clonotype. The rearrangement joins TRBV28 to TRBJ2-5, with TRBD2 matching over 15 bases. V was clipped by 4 bases and J by 4 bases; unmatched bases: 4. The germline CDR1 and CDR2 sequences are MDHEN and SYDVKM. The CDR3 is made up of 16 amino acids. The DNA of the CDR3 is TGTGCCAGCAGTTGGGGACTAGCGGGAGGTGGAGAGACCCAGTACTTC. Encoded protein: CASSWGLAGGGETQYF.

This clonotype was observed at least ten times. This chain connects TRBV29-1 to TRBJ2-7; either TRBD1 or TRBD2 may supply D (5 bases each). The germline V gene has CDR1 SQVTM and CDR2 ANQGSEA. V was cut by 6 bases and J by 3 bases, with 15 bases left in between. The CDR3 consists of 13 residues. This CDR3 is CSVSPGTGYEQYF. CDR3 in DNA: TGCAGCGTGAGTCCCGGGACGGGCTACGAGCAGTACTTC.

The chain has TRBV7-6 and TRBJ2-7, with D hard to call. Per germline, CDR1 SGHVS and CDR2 FNYEAQ. The CDR3 covers 14 residues. V lost 4 bases and J lost 0, with 10 bases in between. In DNA form, the CDR3 reads TGTGCCAGCAGCTCAGCTGGTCCCTCCTACGAGCAGTACTTC. Translation: CASSSAGPSYEQYF.

The table lists this clonotype with a few counts. The rearrangement links TRBV14 to TRBJ1-2; perhaps TRBD1 as D (6 bases). The germline V gene encodes CDR1 SGHDN and CDR2 FVKESK. V dropped 5 bases and J dropped 6 bases, with 13 bases sitting between them. The CDR3 has 13 amino acids. The CDR3 sequence: CASSISDSHGYTF. CDR3 nucleotides: TGTGCCAGCAGCATCTCGGACAGTCATGGCTACACCTTC.

The gene calls are TRBV7-9 and TRBJ1-1; D not resolved. From germline, CDR1 is SEHNR and CDR2 FQNEAQ (reference sequence). The ends were cut back, 3 bases at V and 2 bases at J, with 13 bases in the middle. The CDR3 runs 15 residues. The CDR3 sequence: CASSFGFVRNTEAFF. The CDR3 DNA sequence: TGTGCCAGCAGCTTTGGGTTCGTTAGAAACACTGAAGCTTTCTTT.

V usage is TRBV20-1 and J usage is TRBJ2-3; maybe TRBD2 (5 bases). Germline CDR1 is DFQATT and CDR2 is SNEGSKA (reference sequence). The CDR3 sequence is 15 residues long. V lost 6 bases, J lost 6 bases, and 22 bases lay in between. The CDR3 coding sequence is TGCAGTGCCCGGAGACTATTCAAGTCGAGGGATACGCAGTATTTT. Translation gives CSARRLFKSRDTQYF.

This clonotype was detected ten times or more. The rearrangement links TRBV6-6 to TRBJ2-1; possible D gene TRBD1, 6 bases. From germline, CDR1 is MNHNY and CDR2 SVGAGI (reference sequence). Trimming removed 8 bases from V and 6 bases from J, with 14 bases in between. The CDR3 has 13 amino acids. CDR3 protein: CASRAGVSNEQFF. CDR3 DNA: TGTGCCAGCCGAGCAGGGGTGAGCAATGAGCAGTTCTTC.